This paragraph reports one T cell receptor beta chain. Its antigen has not been determined. No base quality information exists; no much larger clone differs at one position. To sequence the TCRbeta CDR3 region, genomic DNA was isolated from the sorted cells. The immunoSEQ Assay was used for sequencing of TCRbeta CDR3 regions. The immuneACCESS repertoire file appears here via TCRdb, limited to in-frame rearrangements. These files lack a portion of the clones; in checked studies, under half of the deficit traces to unresolved V genes, and the cause of the others is not known. The sample has around 80,000 clones on record, approximately 89% of them singletons. Of the sample, around 2.3% is held by the ten largest clones. Taken from cysteine to phenylalanine, the CDR3 has 15 residues. Only the CDR3 region is kept as DNA, spanning 45 bases read in frame from base 1. Based on the germline V gene, the CDR1 and CDR2 sequences are SGHRS and YFSETQ. The V and J ends are trimmed by 1 base and 0 bases, leaving 8 bases between them.

The data were taken from a study of OX40 agonist ivuxolimab in advanced cancers. Notes on the research overall: The costimulatory receptor OX40 (CD134) was targeted by ivuxolimab, a fully human IgG2 agonistic monoclonal antibody. Intravenous ivuxolimab was administered to patients every 2 weeks at six dose levels: 0.01, 0.1, 0.3, 1.5, 3 and 10 mg/kg. Among the roughly 54 dose-escalation patients, some 20 had hepatocellular carcinoma, 15 or so melanoma, 9 renal cell carcinoma and 9 head and neck cancer. A male proportion of 82.7% and a mean age of around 60 years, ranging from 23 to 79, were recorded for the dose-escalation cohort. Patients were allowed to have had prior anti-PD-1, anti-PD-L1 or anti-CTLA-4 therapy, and approximately 40% of the dose-escalation patients had been treated with checkpoint inhibitors. Partial responses occurred in three dose-escalation patients: two with cutaneous melanoma and one with hepatocellular carcinoma. Peripheral TCRbeta sequencing aimed to test whether ivuxolimab altered TCR sequence diversity and caused clonal T-cell expansion. The paper reports the monotherapy dose-escalation portion (N of about 54 patients) of the phase I ivuxolimab trial.

The trial excluded patients who had a history of autoimmune disease or who were on systemic immunosuppression. Peripheral blood for TCR sequencing was drawn from every dose cohort at baseline, at cycle 4 day 1 and at cycle 7 day 1. The samples were drawn from a first-in-human, open-label, multicenter phase I dose-escalation trial of ivuxolimab. Adults with locally advanced or metastatic melanoma, renal cell, hepatocellular, or head and neck squamous cell carcinoma were enrolled in the trial. Before TCR sequencing, CD4+ T cells and CD8+ T cells from peripheral blood were sorted into separate populations. Results the study describes overall, beyond this receptor: Low levels of normalized T-cell clonal expansion were also seen in some nonresponding patients. At doses of 0.1 to 3.0 mg/kg, clonal expansion of both CD4+ and CD8+ T cells in blood was seen between baseline and week 6. After ivuxolimab, CD8+ T cells had more expanded clones than CD4+ T cells on average. Antigen specificity was not determined for the clonally expanded peripheral T cells. In the 0.1-3.0 mg/kg groups, partial responders had among the lowest normalized peripheral clonal expansion, particularly in CD8+ T cells.

Recombination joined TRBV5-1 with TRBJ1-5; a confident D gene designation cannot be given. The source of this sequence is an adult with an advanced solid tumor such as melanoma, head and neck, liver or kidney cancer. This specimen was CD4+ or CD8+ T cells sorted from blood, taken in a trial of the OX40 agonist ivuxolimab. Read as DNA, the sequence is TGCGCCAGCAGCTTGTACGGTGATAGCAATCAGCCCCAGCATTTT. Translated, this gives CASSLYGDSNQPQHF.